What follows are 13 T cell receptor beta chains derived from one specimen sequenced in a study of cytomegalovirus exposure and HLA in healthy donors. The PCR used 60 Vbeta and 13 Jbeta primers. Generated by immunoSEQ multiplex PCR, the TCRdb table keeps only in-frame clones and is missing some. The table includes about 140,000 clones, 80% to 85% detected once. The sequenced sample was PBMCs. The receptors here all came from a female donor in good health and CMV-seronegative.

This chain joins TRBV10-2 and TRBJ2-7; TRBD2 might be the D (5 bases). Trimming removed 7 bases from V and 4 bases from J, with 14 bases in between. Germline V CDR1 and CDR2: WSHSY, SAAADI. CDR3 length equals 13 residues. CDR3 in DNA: TGCGCCAGCACGGCGGGTGTCAGATACGAGCAGTACTTC. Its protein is CASTAGVRYEQYF.

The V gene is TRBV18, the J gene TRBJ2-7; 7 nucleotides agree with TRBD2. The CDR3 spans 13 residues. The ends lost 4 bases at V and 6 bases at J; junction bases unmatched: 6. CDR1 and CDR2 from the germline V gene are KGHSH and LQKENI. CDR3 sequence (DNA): TGTGCCAGCTCACTGAACCTAGCGGTCGAGCAGTACTTC. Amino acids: CASSLNLAVEQYF.

CDR3 amino acids: CAWSGGGTNYGYTF. DNA for the CDR3: TGTGCCTGGAGTGGCGGGGGAACTAACTATGGCTACACCTTC. This sequence joins TRBV30 and TRBJ1-2; possibly TRBD1 for D (5 bases). Trimming left V 1 base short and J 0 bases short, with 9 bases between. Germline CDR1 is GTSNPN and CDR2 is SVGIG (reference sequence). The CDR3 contains 14 residues.

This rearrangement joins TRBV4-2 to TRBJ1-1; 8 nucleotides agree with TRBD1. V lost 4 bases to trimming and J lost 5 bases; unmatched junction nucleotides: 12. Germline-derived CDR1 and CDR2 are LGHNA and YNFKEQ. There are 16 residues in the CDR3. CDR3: CASSLSSWTGQTEAFF. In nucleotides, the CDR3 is TGTGCCAGCAGCCTTTCTTCTTGGACAGGGCAAACTGAAGCTTTCTTT.

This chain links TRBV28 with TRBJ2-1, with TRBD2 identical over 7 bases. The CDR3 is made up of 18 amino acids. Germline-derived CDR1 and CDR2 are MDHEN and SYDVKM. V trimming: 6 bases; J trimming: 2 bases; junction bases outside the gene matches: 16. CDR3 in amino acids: CASRPGLGGSKPYNEQFF. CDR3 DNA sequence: TGTGCCAGCAGGCCTGGCCTGGGCGGGAGTAAGCCCTACAATGAGCAGTTCTTC.

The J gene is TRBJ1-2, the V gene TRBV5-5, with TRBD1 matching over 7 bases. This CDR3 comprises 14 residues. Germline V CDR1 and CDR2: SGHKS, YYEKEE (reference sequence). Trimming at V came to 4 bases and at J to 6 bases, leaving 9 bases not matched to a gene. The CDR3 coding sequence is TGTGCCAGCAGCCCGACAGGGTTTACGGATGGCTACACCTTC. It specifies CASSPTGFTDGYTF.

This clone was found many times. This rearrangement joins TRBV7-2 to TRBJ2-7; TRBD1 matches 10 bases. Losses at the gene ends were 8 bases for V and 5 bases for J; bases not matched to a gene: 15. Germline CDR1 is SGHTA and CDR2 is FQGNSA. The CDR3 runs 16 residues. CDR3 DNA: TGTGCCAGCTCGAATAGTTGGGGACAGGGGATAAACGAGCAGTACTTC. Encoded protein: CASSNSWGQGINEQYF. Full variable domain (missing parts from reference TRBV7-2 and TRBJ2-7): GAGVSQSPSNKVTEKGKDVELRCDPISGHTALYWYRQSLGQGLEFLIYFQGNSAPDKSGLPSDRFSAERTGGSVSTLTIQRTQQEDSAVYLCASSNSWGQGINEQYFGPGTRLTVT.

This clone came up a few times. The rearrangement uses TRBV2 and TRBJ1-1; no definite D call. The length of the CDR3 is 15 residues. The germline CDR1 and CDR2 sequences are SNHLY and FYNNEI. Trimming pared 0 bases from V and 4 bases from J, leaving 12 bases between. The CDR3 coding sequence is TGTGCCAGCAGTGAAGCGCCTCGGGGAGTCACTGAAGCTTTCTTT. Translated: CASSEAPRGVTEAFF. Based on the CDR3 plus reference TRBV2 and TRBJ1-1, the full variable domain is EPEVTQTPSHQVTQMGQEVILRCVPISNHLYFYWYRQILGQKVEFLVSFYNNEISEKSEIFDDQFSVERPDGSNFTLKIRSTKLEDSAMYFCASSEAPRGVTEAFFGQGTRLTVV.

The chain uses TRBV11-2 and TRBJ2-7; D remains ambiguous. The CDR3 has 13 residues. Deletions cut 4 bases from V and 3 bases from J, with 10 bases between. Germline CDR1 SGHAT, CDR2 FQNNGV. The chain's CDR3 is CASSSAADYEQYF. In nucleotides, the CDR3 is TGTGCCAGCAGCTCGGCGGCCGACTACGAGCAGTACTTC.

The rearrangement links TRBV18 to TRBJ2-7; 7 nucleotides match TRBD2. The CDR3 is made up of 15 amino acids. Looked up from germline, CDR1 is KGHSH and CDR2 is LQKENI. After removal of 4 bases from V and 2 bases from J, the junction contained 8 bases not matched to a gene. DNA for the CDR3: TGTGCCAGCTCACGCGTCGGACTAGAAGCCTACGAGCAGTACTTC. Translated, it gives CASSRVGLEAYEQYF.

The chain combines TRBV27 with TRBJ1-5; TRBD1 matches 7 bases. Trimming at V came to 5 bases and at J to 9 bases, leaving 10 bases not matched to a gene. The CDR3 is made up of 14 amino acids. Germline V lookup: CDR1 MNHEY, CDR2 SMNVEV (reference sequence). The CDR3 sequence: CASSLRTGGGPQHF. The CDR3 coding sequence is TGTGCCAGCAGTCTAAGGACAGGTGGGGGGCCCCAGCATTTT.

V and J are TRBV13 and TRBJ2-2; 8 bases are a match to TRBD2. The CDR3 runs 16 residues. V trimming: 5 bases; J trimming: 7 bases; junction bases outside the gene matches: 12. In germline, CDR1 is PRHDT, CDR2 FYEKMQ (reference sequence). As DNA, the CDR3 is TGTGCCAGCAGCATCTTCGGGACTAGTTATGTCGGGGAGCTGTTTTTT. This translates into CASSIFGTSYVGELFF.

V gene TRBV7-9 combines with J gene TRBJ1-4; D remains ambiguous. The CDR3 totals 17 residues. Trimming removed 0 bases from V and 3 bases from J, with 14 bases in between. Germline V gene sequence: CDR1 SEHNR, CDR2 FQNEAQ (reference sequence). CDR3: CASSLAEGAFSNEKLFF. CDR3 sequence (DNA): TGTGCCAGCAGCTTAGCGGAGGGTGCGTTCTCTAATGAAAAACTGTTTTTT.